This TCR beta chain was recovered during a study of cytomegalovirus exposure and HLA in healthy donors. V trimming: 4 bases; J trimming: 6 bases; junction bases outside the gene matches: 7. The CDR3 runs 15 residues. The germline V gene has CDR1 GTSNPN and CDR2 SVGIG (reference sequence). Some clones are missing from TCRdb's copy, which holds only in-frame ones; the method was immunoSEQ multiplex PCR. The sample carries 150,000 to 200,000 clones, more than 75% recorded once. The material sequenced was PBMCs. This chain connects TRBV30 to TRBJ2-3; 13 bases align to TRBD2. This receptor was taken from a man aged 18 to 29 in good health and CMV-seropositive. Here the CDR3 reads CAWTRLAGGRDTQYF. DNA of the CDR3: TGTGCCTGGACCCGACTAGCGGGAGGACGGGATACGCAGTATTTT.